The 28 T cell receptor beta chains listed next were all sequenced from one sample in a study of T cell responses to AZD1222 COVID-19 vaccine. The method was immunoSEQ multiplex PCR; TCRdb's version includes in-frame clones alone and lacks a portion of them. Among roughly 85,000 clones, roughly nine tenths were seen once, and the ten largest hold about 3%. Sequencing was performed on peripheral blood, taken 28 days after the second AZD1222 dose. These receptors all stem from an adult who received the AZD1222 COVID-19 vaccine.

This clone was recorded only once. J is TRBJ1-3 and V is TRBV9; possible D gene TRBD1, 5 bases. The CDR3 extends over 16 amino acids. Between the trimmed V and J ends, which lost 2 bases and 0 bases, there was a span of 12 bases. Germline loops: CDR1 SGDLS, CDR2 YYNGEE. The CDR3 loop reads CASSVQDITSGNTIYF. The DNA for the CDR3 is TGTGCCAGCAGCGTCCAGGACATTACCTCTGGAAACACCATATATTTT.

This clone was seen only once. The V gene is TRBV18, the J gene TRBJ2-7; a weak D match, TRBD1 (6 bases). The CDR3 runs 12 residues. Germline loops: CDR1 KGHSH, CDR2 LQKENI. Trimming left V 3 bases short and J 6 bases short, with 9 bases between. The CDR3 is CASSPGQSEQYF. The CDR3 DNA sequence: TGTGCCAGCTCACCTGGACAGTCCGAGCAGTACTTC.

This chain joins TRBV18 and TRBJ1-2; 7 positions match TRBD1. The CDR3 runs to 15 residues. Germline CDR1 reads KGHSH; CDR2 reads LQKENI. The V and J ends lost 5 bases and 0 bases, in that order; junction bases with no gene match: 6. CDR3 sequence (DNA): TGTGCCAGCTCAGAAGCGACAGGGTCTAACTATGGCTACACCTTC. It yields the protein CASSEATGSNYGYTF. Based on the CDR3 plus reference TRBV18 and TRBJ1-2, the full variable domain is NAGVMQNPRHLVRRRGQEARLRCSPMKGHSHVYWYRQLPEEGLKFMVYLQKENIIDESGMPKERFSAEFPKEGPSILRIQQVVRGDSAAYFCASSEATGSNYGYTFGSGTRLTVV.

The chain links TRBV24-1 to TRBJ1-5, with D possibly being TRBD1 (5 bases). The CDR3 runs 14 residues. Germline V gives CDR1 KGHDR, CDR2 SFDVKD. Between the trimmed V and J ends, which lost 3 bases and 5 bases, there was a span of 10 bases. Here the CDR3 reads CATSDRRVDQPQHF. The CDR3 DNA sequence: TGTGCCACCAGTGATCGCAGGGTTGATCAGCCCCAGCATTTT.

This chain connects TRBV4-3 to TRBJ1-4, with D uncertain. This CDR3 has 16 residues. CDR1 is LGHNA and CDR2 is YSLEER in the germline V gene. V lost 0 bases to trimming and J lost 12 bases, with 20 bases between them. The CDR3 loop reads CASSQDRAGSGRELFF. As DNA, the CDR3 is TGCGCCAGCAGCCAAGATAGGGCGGGGAGCGGCCGGGAACTGTTTTTT.

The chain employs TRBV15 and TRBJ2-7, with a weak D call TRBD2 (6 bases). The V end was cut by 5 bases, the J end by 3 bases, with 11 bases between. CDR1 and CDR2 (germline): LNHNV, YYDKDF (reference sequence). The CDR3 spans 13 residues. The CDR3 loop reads CATSGGILYEQYF. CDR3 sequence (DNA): TGTGCCACCAGCGGGGGGATACTCTACGAGCAGTACTTC.

The CDR3 nucleotides read TGTGCCAGCAGTTATGAGGGGGGCACTGAAGCTTTCTTT. It encodes CASSYEGGTEAFF. This sequence joins TRBV6-5 and TRBJ1-1, with D perhaps matching TRBD1 (6 bases). Trimming removed 3 bases at V and 4 bases at J, with 9 bases between. Germline V gene data show CDR1 as MNHEY and CDR2 as SVGAGI. This CDR3 contains 13 residues.

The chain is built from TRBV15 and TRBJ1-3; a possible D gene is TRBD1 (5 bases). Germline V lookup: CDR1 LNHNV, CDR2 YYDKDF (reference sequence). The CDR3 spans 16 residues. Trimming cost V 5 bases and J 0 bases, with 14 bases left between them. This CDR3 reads CATSGRRGSSGNTIYF. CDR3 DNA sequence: TGTGCCACCAGCGGCCGACGGGGCAGCTCTGGAAACACCATATATTTT.

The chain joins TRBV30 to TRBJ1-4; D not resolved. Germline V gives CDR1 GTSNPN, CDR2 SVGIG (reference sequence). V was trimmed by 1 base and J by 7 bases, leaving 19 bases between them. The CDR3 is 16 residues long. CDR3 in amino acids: CAWSGSGEQVAEKLFF. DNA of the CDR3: TGTGCCTGGAGTGGGTCCGGGGAGCAGGTTGCTGAAAAACTGTTTTTT.

The CDR3 nucleotides are TGTGCCAGCAGCCTGGGACAGCCGCCCACTGAAGCTTTCTTT. Translation gives CASSLGQPPTEAFF. The chain recombines TRBV7-2 with TRBJ1-1; 7 bases line up with TRBD1. V shed 5 bases, J shed 4 bases, and the junction held 7 bases outside the gene matches. The germline V gene has CDR1 SGHTA and CDR2 FQGNSA. This CDR3 comprises 14 residues.

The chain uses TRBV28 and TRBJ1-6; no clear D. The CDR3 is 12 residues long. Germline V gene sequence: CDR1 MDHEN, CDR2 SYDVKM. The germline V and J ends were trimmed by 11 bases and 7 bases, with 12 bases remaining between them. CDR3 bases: TGTGCCTCCGGGTATTCAAATTCACCCCTCCACTTT. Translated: CASGYSNSPLHF. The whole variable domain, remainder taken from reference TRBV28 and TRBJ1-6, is DVKVTQSSRYLVKRTGEKVFLECVQDMDHENMFWYRQDPGLGLRLIYFSYDVKMKEKGDIPEGYSVSREKKERFSLILESASTNQTSMYLCASGYSNSPLHFGNGTRLTVT.

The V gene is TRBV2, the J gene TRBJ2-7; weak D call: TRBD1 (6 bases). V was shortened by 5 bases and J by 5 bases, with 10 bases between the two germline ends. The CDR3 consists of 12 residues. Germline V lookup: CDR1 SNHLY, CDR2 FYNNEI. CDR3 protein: CASSTGSDEQYF. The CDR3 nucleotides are TGTGCCAGCAGTACAGGGTCCGACGAGCAGTACTTC.

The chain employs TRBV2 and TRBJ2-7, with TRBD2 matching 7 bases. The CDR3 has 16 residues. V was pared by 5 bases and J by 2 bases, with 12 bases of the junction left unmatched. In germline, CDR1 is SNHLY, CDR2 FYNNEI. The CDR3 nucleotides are TGTGCCAGCAGTAATAGGGGTGTACTAGCGCCCTACGAGCAGTACTTC. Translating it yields CASSNRGVLAPYEQYF.

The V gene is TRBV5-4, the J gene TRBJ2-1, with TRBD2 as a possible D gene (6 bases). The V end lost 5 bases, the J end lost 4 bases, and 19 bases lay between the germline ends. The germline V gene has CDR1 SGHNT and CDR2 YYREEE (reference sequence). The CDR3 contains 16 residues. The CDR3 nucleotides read TGTGCCAGCAGTTTGTGGAGGGAGCTAACTTACAATGAGCAGTTCTTC. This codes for CASSLWRELTYNEQFF.

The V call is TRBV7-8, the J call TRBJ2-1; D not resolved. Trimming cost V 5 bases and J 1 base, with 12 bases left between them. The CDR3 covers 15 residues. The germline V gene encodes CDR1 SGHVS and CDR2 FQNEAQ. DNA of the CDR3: TGTGCCAGCAGCCGTGGCAGCACTTCCTACAATGAGCAGTTCTTC. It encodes CASSRGSTSYNEQFF.

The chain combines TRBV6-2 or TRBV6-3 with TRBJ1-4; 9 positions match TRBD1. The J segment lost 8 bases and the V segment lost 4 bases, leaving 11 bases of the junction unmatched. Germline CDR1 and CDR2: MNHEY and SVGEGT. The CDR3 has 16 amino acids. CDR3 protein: CASSWKAYRGREKLFF. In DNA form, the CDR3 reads TGTGCCAGCAGTTGGAAGGCCTACAGGGGGCGGGAAAAACTGTTTTTT.

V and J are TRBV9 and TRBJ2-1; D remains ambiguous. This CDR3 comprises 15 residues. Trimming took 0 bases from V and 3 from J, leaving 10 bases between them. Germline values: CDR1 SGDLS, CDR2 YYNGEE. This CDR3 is CASSVGVGNYNEQFF. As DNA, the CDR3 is TGTGCCAGCAGCGTAGGGGTAGGGAACTACAATGAGCAGTTCTTC.

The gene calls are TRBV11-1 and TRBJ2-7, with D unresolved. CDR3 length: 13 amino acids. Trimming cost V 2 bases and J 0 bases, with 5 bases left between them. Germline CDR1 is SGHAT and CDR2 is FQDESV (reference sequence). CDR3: CASSLTRSYEQYF. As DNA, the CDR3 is TGTGCCAGCAGCTTAACCCGCTCCTACGAGCAGTACTTC.

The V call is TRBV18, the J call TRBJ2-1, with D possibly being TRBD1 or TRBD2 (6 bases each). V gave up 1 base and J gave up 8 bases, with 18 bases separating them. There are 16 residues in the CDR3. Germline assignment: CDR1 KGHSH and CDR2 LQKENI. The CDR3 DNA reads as TGTGCCAGCTCACCACGAACGGGGGCGAGTGACGATGAGCAGTTCTTC. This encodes CASSPRTGASDDEQFF.

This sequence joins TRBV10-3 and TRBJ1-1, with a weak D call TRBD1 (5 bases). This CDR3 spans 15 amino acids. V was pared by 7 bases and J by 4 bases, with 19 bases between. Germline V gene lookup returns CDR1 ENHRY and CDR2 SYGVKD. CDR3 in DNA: TGTGCCATCACGAGAGGACACGGCCGGGGCACTGAAGCTTTCTTT. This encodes CAITRGHGRGTEAFF.

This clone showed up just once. CDR3 region: CASSSRGMGYTF. DNA of the CDR3: TGTGCCAGCAGTTCACGGGGGATGGGCTACACCTTC. V gene TRBV6-5 combines with J gene TRBJ1-2; perhaps TRBD1 as D (5 bases). This CDR3 has 12 amino acids. Germline V gene lookup returns CDR1 MNHEY and CDR2 SVGAGI. Trimming took off 4 bases at V and 8 bases at J, with 11 bases between the two ends.

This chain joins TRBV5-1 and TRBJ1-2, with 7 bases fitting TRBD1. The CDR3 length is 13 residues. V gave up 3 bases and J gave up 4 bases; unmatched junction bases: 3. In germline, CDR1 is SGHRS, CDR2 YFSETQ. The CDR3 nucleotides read TGCGCCAGCAGCTCGACAGGGATCTATGGCTACACCTTC. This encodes CASSSTGIYGYTF.

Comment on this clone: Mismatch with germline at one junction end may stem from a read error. CDR3 region: CSVEGGFHGTQYF. CDR3 DNA sequence: TGCAGCGTCGAAGGAGGGTTTCACGGAACCCAGTACTTC. This chain links TRBV29-1 with TRBJ2-5; weak D call: TRBD2 (6 bases). CDR1 and CDR2 (germline): SQVTM, ANQGSEA. This CDR3 comprises 13 residues.

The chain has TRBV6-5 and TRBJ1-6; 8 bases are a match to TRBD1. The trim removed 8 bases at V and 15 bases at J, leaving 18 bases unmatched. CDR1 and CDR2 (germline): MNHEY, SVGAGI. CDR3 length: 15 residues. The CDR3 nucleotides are TGTGCCAGCGGTCGTGGGGGGACAGGCGAGCTTCACCTCCACTTT. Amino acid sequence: CASGRGGTGELHLHF.

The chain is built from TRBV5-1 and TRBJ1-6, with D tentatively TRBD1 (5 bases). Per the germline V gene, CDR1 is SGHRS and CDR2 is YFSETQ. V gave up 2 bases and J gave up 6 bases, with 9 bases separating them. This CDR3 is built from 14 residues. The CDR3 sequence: CASSFDSSNSPLHF. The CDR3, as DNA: TGCGCCAGCAGCTTTGACAGTAGTAATTCACCCCTCCACTTT.

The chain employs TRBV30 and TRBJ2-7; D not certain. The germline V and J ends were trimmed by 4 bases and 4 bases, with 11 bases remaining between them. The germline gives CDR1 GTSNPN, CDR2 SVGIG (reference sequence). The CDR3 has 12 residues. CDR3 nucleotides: TGTGCCTGGACTACGGAATCTTACGAGCAGTACTTC. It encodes CAWTTESYEQYF.

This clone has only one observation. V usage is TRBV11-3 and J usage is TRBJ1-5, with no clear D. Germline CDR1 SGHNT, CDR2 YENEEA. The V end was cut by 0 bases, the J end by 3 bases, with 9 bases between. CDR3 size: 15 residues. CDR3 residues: CASSLDGSINQPQHF. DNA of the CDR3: TGTGCCAGCAGCTTAGACGGGAGCATCAATCAGCCCCAGCATTTT.

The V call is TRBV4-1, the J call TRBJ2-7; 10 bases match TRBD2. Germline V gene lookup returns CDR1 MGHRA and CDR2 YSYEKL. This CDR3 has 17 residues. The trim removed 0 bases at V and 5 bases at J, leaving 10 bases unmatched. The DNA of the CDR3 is TGCGCCAGCAGCCAAGATGAAAAGCGGGGGGGCCGCCACGAGCAGTACTTC. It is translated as CASSQDEKRGGRHEQYF.